This is a list of T cell receptor beta chains from one sample in a study of shared clonotypes between healthy human individuals. Sequencing was performed with immunoSEQ multiplex PCR; in TCRdb, only in-frame clones are kept and a portion is missing. The table has about 550,000 clones, roughly 95% seen once. The sample was naive CD8+ T cells sorted from blood. These TCRs come from a woman in her 30s in good health. CDR3s include the opening cysteine and the closing phenylalanine or tryptophan. The D gene is left open where the match is weak.

V gene,D gene,J gene,CDR3 protein,CDR3 DNA
TRBV25-1,TRBD2,TRBJ2-1,CASRRVAGGLVHEQFF,TGTGCCAGCAGGAGGGTAGCGGGAGGTCTGGTCCATGAGCAGTTCTTC
TRBV6-5,TRBD1,TRBJ2-2,CASTTGTGGTGELFF,TGTGCCAGCACCACCGGGACAGGGGGCACCGGGGAGCTGTTTTTT
TRBV6-1,.,TRBJ1-2,CASRETGRLDGYTF,TGTGCCAGCAGGGAAACAGGGCGGTTGGATGGCTACACCTTC
TRBV28,TRBD1,TRBJ2-2,CAGSGQRGYTGELFF,TGTGCCGGGTCGGGACAGAGGGGATACACCGGGGAGCTGTTTTTT
TRBV5-8,TRBD1,TRBJ1-1,CASSPRQGWDTEAFF,TGTGCCAGCAGCCCGCGACAGGGATGGGACACTGAAGCTTTCTTT
TRBV7-2,.,TRBJ2-7,CASSHQGLVNEQYF,TGTGCCAGCAGTCATCAGGGACTTGTAAACGAGCAGTACTTC
TRBV7-9,.,TRBJ2-1,CASSLVRTPHEQFF,TGTGCCAGCAGCTTAGTTAGGACACCCCATGAGCAGTTCTTC
TRBV6-1,.,TRBJ2-7,CASSEQVPYEQYF,TGTGCCAGCAGCGAGCAGGTACCCTACGAGCAGTACTTC
TRBV14,TRBD1,TRBJ2-7,CASSQGQGAFYEQYF,TGTGCCAGCAGCCAGGGACAGGGGGCTTTCTACGAGCAGTACTTC
TRBV29-1,TRBD2,TRBJ2-1,CSAEGLAGGRSYNEQFF,TGCAGCGCCGAGGGACTAGCGGGAGGACGCTCCTACAATGAGCAGTTCTTC
TRBV27,.,TRBJ2-7,CASSPQGFSSYEQYF,TGTGCCAGCAGTCCCCAGGGGTTTAGCTCCTACGAGCAGTACTTC